The 12 T cell receptor beta chains below come from one sample, sequenced in a study of control samples from healthy donors and cancer patients. Measured with immunoSEQ multiplex PCR; TCRdb has only the in-frame clones, and not every one. Of approximately 150,000 clones in the sample, around 90% are singletons; the top ten hold approximately 1.6%. Sequenced material: blood. All receptors come from a man aged 18 to 30 in good health.

The V call is TRBV3-1 (or the pseudogene TRBV3-2), the J call TRBJ2-3, with 7 bases aligning to TRBD2. The CDR3 contains 14 residues. With V trimmed by 4 bases and J by 2 bases, 3 bases remained unmatched. Germline CDR1 is LGHDT and CDR2 is YNNKEL (reference sequence). The chain's CDR3 is CASSPAGVTDTQYF. DNA of the CDR3: TGTGCCAGCAGCCCCGCGGGGGTCACAGATACGCAGTATTTT.

The V and J genes are TRBV7-6 and TRBJ2-2; 10 nucleotides agree with TRBD1. CDR1 is SGHVS, CDR2 FNYEAQ, per germline. V shed 4 bases, J shed 4 bases, and the junction held 6 bases outside the gene matches. This CDR3 has 16 amino acids. The chain's CDR3 is CASSSAGTGVTGELFF. The CDR3 region has the DNA TGTGCCAGCAGCTCGGCCGGGACAGGGGTCACCGGGGAGCTGTTTTTT.

This clone was observed a single time. The chain is built from TRBV5-1 and TRBJ2-1; 9 nucleotides agree with TRBD2. Per the germline V gene, CDR1 is SGHRS and CDR2 is YFSETQ. Trimming removed 4 bases from V and 2 bases from J; junction bases left unmatched: 7. This CDR3 comprises 16 residues. CDR3 in amino acids: CASSLNSGGTYNEQFF. The DNA of the CDR3 is TGCGCCAGCAGCCTAAATAGCGGGGGAACCTACAATGAGCAGTTCTTC.

The chain recombines TRBV3-1 (or the pseudogene TRBV3-2) with TRBJ2-7; 10 bases agree with TRBD2. The CDR3 totals 16 residues. Germline CDR1 is LGHDT and CDR2 is YNNKEL (reference sequence). V shed 5 bases, J shed 4 bases, and the junction held 11 bases outside the gene matches. The CDR3 reads CASSNRAGGDRYEQYF. DNA for the CDR3: TGTGCCAGCAGCAACCGAGCGGGGGGGGATCGATACGAGCAGTACTTC.

This chain links TRBV4-3 with TRBJ2-5; possibly TRBD1 for D (6 bases). The V gene's germline CDR1 is LGHNA and CDR2 YSLEER. The CDR3 length is 16 residues. Trimming pared 4 bases from V and 5 bases from J, leaving 20 bases between. As DNA, the CDR3 is TGCGCCAGCAGCCCGGGGAAGGGGGTAAGACGGGAGACCCAGTACTTC. It specifies CASSPGKGVRRETQYF.

The V gene is TRBV7-2, the J gene TRBJ2-1; D is perhaps TRBD1 or TRBD2 (5 bases each). Germline loops: CDR1 SGHTA, CDR2 FQGNSA. This CDR3 contains 16 residues. Trimming shortened V by 5 bases and J by 0 bases, and 14 bases separated the two germline ends. CDR3 nucleotide sequence: TGTGCCAGCAGCCTTGGGGACGGCAGCTCCTACAATGAGCAGTTCTTC. Translating gives CASSLGDGSSYNEQFF.

The J gene is TRBJ2-1, the V gene TRBV5-6; no firm D call. This CDR3 has 13 amino acids. V was shortened by 0 bases and J by 2 bases, with 3 bases between the two germline ends. Germline lookup yields CDR1 SGHDT and CDR2 YYEEEE. The CDR3 spells CASSLATYNEQFF. The CDR3 coding sequence is TGTGCCAGCAGCTTGGCCACCTACAATGAGCAGTTCTTC. Drawing the rest from reference TRBV5-6 and TRBJ2-1, the complete variable domain is DAGVTQSPTHLIKTRGQQVTLRCSPKSGHDTVSWYQQALGQGPQFIFQYYEEEERQRGNFPDRFSGHQFPNYSSELNVNALLLGDSALYLCASSLATYNEQFFGPGTRLTVL.

The chain has TRBV27 and TRBJ1-5; tentative D call: TRBD1 (5 bases). There are 13 residues in the CDR3. Trimming cost V 2 bases and J 7 bases, with 9 bases left between them. Germline CDR1 is MNHEY and CDR2 is SMNVEV (reference sequence). CDR3 in amino acids: CASSLGGRQPQHF. The CDR3 region has the DNA TGTGCCAGCAGTTTAGGGGGGAGACAGCCCCAGCATTTT.

This sequence joins TRBV7-9 and TRBJ1-3, with 9 bases that match TRBD1. This CDR3 has 14 residues. The germline gives CDR1 SEHNR, CDR2 FQNEAQ (reference sequence). V lost 5 bases, J lost 4 bases, and 3 bases stayed unmatched. CDR3 DNA: TGTGCCAGCAGCGTCGGACAGGGGGGAAACACCATATATTTT. Residues: CASSVGQGGNTIYF.

The CDR3 coding sequence is TGTGCCTCCTCGGGGACGGACTATGGCTACACCTTC. This gives the protein CASSGTDYGYTF. The rearrangement joins TRBV10-3 to TRBJ1-2; D possibly corresponds to TRBD1 (5 bases). Germline V gene data show CDR1 as ENHRY and CDR2 as SYGVKD. CDR3 length: 12 amino acids. V gave up 11 bases and J gave up 3 bases, with 13 bases separating them.

CDR3: CASSLSAGVLYNEQFF. As DNA, the CDR3 is TGTGCCAGCAGCTTATCTGCGGGGGTACTCTACAATGAGCAGTTCTTC. The J gene is TRBJ2-1, the V gene TRBV11-2, with 7 bases fitting TRBD2. The J segment lost 3 bases and the V segment lost 2 bases, leaving 7 bases of the junction unmatched. The CDR3 covers 16 residues. Germline loops: CDR1 SGHAT, CDR2 FQNNGV.

This clone was recorded only once. The V and J genes are TRBV6-6 and TRBJ1-2; a weak D match, TRBD1 (5 bases). CDR1 and CDR2 from the germline V gene are MNHNY and SVGAGI (reference sequence). The V end lost 0 bases, the J end lost 6 bases, and 5 bases lay between the germline ends. The CDR3 sequence is 12 residues long. CDR3 coding DNA: TGTGCCAGCAGTTACTCGGGGGATGGCTACACCTTC. Amino acid sequence: CASSYSGDGYTF.